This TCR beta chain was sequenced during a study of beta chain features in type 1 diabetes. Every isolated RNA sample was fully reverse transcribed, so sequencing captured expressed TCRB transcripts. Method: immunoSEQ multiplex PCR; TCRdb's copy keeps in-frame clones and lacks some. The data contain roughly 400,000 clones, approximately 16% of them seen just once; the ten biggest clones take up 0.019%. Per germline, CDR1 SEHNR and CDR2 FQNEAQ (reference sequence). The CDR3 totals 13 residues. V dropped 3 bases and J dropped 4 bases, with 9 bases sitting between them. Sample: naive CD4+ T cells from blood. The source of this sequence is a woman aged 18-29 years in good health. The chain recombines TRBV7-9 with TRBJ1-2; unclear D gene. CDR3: CASSFGGAYGYTF. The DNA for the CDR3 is TGTGCCAGCAGCTTCGGCGGCGCCTATGGCTACACCTTC.